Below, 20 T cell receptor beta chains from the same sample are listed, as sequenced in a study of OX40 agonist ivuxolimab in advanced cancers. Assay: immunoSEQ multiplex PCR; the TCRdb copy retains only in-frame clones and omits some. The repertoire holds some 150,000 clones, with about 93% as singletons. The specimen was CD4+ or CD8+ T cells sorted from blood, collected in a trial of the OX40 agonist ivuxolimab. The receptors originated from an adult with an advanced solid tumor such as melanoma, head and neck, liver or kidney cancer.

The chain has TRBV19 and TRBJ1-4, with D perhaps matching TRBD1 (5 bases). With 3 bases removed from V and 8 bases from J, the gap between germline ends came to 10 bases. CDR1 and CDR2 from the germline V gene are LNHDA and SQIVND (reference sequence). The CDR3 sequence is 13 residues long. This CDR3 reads CASSMVGAEKLFF. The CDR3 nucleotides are TGTGCCAGTAGTATGGTAGGGGCCGAAAAACTGTTTTTT.

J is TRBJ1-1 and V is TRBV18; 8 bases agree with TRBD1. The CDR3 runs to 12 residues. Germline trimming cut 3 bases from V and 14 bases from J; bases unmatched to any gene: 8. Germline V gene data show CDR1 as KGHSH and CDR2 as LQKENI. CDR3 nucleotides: TGTGCCAGCTCACCGGGGACAGGCGAAGTCTTCTTT. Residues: CASSPGTGEVFF.

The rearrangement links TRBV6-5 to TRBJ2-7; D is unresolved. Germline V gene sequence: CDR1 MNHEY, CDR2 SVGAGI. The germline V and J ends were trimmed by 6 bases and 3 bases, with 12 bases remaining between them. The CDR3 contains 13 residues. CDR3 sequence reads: CASRTTGHYEQYF. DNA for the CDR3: TGTGCCAGCAGGACAACTGGGCACTACGAGCAGTACTTC.

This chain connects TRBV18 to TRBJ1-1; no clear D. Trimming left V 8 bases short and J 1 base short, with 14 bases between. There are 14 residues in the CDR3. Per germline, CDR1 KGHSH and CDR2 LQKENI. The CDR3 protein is CASVGGQANTEAFF. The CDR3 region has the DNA TGTGCCAGCGTAGGAGGGCAGGCGAACACTGAAGCTTTCTTT. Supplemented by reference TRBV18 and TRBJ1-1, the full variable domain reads NAGVMQNPRHLVRRRGQEARLRCSPMKGHSHVYWYRQLPEEGLKFMVYLQKENIIDESGMPKERFSAEFPKEGPSILRIQQVVRGDSAAYFCASVGGQANTEAFFGQGTRLTVV.

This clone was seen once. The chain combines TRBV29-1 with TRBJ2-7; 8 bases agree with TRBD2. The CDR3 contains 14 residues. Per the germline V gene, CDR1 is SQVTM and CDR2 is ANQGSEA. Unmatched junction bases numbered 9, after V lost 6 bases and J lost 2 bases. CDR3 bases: TGCAGCGTCTCTCGGGGGGGGCCCACCTACGAGCAGTACTTC. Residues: CSVSRGGPTYEQYF.

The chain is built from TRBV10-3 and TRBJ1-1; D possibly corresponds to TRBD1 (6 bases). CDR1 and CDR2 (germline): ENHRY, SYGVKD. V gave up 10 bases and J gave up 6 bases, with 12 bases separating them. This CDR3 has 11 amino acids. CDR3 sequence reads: CATAGGPEAFF. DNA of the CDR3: TGTGCCACCGCCGGGGGGCCTGAAGCTTTCTTT.

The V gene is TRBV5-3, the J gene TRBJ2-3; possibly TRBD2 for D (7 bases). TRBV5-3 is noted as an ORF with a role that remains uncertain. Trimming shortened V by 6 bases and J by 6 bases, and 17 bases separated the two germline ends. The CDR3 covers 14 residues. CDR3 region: CARTSRGPTDTQYF. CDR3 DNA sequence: TGTGCCAGAACCTCGCGGGGGCCCACGGATACGCAGTATTTT.

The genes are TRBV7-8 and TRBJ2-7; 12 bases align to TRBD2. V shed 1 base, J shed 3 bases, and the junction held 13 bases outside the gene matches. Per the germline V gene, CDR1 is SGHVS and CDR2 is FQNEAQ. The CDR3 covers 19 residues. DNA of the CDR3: TGTGCCAGCAGCTTAGGGGCGGCTAGCGGGAGGGCCGCCCTCTACGAGCAGTACTTC. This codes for CASSLGAASGRAALYEQYF.

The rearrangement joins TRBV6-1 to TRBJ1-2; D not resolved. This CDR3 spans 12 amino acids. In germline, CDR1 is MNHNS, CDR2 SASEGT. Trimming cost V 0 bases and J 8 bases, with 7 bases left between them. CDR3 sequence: CASSEAPRGYTF. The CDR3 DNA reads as TGTGCCAGCAGTGAAGCGCCAAGAGGCTACACCTTC.

CDR3 region: CASSATGGNSPLHF. CDR3 bases: TGTGCCAGCAGTGCGACAGGGGGAAATTCACCCCTCCACTTT. The chain has TRBV28 and TRBJ1-6; 9 bases are a match to TRBD1. V trimming: 5 bases; J trimming: 7 bases; junction bases outside the gene matches: 3. This CDR3 spans 14 amino acids. Germline V lookup: CDR1 MDHEN, CDR2 SYDVKM.

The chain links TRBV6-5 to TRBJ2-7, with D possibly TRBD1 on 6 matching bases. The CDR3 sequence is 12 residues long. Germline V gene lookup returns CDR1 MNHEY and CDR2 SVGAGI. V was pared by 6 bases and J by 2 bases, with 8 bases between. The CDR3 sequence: CASSQGPYEQYF. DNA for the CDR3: TGTGCCAGCAGCCAGGGGCCCTACGAGCAGTACTTC.

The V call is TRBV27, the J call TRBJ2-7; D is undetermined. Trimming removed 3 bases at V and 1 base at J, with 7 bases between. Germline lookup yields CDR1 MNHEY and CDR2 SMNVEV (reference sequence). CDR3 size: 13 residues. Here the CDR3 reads CASSFSSSYEQYF. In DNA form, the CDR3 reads TGTGCCAGCAGTTTTAGCTCATCCTACGAGCAGTACTTC.

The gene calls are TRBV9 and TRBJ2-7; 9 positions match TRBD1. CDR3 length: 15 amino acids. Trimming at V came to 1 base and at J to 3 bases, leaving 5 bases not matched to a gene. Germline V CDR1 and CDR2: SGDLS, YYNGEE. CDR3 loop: CASSVRTGANYEQYF. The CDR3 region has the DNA TGTGCCAGCAGCGTACGGACAGGGGCCAACTACGAGCAGTACTTC.

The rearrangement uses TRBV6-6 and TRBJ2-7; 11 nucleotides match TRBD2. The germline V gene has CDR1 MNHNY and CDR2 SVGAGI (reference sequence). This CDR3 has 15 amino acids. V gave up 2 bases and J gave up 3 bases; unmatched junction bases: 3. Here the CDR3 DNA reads TGTGCCAGCAGTTACGGCACTAGCGGGAGCTACGAGCAGTACTTC. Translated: CASSYGTSGSYEQYF.

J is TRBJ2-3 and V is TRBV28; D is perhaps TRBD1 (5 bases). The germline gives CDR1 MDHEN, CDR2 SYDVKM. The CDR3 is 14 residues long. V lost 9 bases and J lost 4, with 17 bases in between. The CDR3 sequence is CASISGQGSDTQYF. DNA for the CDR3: TGTGCCAGTATCTCGGGTCAGGGCTCAGATACGCAGTATTTT.

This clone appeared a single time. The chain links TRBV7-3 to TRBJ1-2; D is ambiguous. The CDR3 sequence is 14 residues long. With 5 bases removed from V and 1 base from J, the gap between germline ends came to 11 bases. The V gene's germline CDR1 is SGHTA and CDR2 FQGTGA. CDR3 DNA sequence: TGTGCCAGCAGCCCATCATTTAGTAACTATGGCTACACCTTC. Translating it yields CASSPSFSNYGYTF.

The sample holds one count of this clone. CDR3 region: CASSRAGQEGTIYF. In DNA form, the CDR3 reads TGTGCCAGCAGCAGAGCGGGACAAGAGGGCACCATATATTTT. The chain combines TRBV7-2 with TRBJ1-3; tentatively, D is TRBD1 (6 bases). Germline V gene data show CDR1 as SGHTA and CDR2 as FQGNSA. Trimming pared 5 bases from V and 9 bases from J, leaving 17 bases between. The CDR3 spans 14 residues. The variable domain in full, completed from reference TRBV7-2 and TRBJ1-3, reads GAGVSQSPSNKVTEKGKDVELRCDPISGHTALYWYRQSLGQGLEFLIYFQGNSAPDKSGLPSDRFSAERTGGSVSTLTIQRTQQEDSAVYLCASSRAGQEGTIYFGEGSWLTVV.

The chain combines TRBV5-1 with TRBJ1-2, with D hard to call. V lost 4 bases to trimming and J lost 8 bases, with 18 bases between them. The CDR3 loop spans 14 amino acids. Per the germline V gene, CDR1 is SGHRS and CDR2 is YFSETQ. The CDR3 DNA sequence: TGCGCCAGCAGCCCACAACTAGACGGACGCGGCTACACCTTC. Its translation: CASSPQLDGRGYTF.

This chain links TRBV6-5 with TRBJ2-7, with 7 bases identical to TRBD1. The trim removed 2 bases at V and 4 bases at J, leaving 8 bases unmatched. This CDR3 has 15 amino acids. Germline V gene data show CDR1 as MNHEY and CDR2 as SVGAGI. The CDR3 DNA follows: TGTGCCAGCAGTTACCTCAGGGGGAAAGGTTACGAGCAGTACTTC. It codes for CASSYLRGKGYEQYF.

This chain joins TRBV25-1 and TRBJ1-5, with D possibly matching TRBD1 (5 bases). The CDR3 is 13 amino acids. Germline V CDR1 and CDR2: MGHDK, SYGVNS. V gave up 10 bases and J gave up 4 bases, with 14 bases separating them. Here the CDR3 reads CATAGQGNQPQHF. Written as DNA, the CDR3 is TGTGCCACCGCGGGGCAGGGTAATCAGCCCCAGCATTTT.